Sequencing of this TCR beta chain was carried out in a study of cytomegalovirus exposure and HLA in healthy donors. The PCR employed 60 Vbeta primers together with 13 Jbeta primers. The method was immunoSEQ multiplex PCR; TCRdb's version includes in-frame clones alone and lacks a portion of them. The table lists 95,000 to 100,000 clones, less than 9.5% of them singletons. As to this clone: What it binds is unknown.

The study's findings and limits: In vitro experiments confirmed that three CMV-associated chains were specific for CMV antigens. Across donors, sequencing depth was assumed by presence/absence analyses to be roughly uniform. Most subjects' HLA-A and HLA-B alleles were reportedly predicted from TCR beta sequences. The authors enumerated 150 to 200 TCR beta chains as linked to cytomegalovirus.

What was sequenced was PBMCs. The TCR originated in a man aged 50 or older in good health and CMV-seropositive.

CDR3: CAWRAERAGGVRAYYEQYF. Here the CDR3 DNA reads TGTGCCTGGAGAGCCGAGCGGGCAGGGGGCGTTAGGGCTTATTACGAGCAGTACTTC. V is TRBV30 and J is TRBJ2-5; 8 positions match TRBD1. The end of the DNA aligns better with TRBJ2-7, so the J call may be wrong. Germline CDR1 is GTSNPN and CDR2 is SVGIG (reference sequence). The CDR3 runs to 19 residues.